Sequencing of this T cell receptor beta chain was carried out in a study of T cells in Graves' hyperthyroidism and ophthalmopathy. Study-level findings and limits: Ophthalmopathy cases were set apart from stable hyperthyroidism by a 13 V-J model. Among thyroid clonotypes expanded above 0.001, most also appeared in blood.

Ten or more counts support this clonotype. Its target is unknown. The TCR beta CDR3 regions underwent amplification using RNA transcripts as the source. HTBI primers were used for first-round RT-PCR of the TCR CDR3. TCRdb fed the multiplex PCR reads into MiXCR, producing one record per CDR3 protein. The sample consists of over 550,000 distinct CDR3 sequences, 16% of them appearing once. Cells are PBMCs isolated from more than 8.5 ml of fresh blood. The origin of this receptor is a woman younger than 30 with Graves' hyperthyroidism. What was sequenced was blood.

As DNA, the CDR3 is TGTGCCAGCAGTGGTAGACTAGCCCAAGAGCAGTTCTTC. Translating gives CASSGRLAQEQFF. The chain recombines TRBV12-3 or TRBV12-4 with TRBJ2-1; 7 bases line up with TRBD2. The J segment lost 10 bases and the V segment lost 5 bases, leaving 8 bases of the junction unmatched. The CDR3 contains 13 residues.